Presented here are 3 T cell receptor beta chains from one specimen sequenced in a study of shared clonotypes between healthy human individuals. Produced via immunoSEQ multiplex PCR; TCRdb's table is partial and in-frame only. There are 190,000 or so clones in the sample; 60% to 75% occur only once, and around 9.3% lies in the top ten. Material: memory CD4+ T cells sorted from blood. Noted subset: CD45RA-negative fraction. These receptor sequences come from a man aged 30 to 45 in good health.

This chain uses TRBV18 with TRBJ2-1; D is uncertain. The CDR3 has 15 residues. Per germline, CDR1 KGHSH and CDR2 LQKENI. Trimming took 3 bases from V and 0 from J, leaving 9 bases between them. CDR3 in amino acids: CASSPWDSSYNEQFF. Here the CDR3 DNA reads TGTGCCAGCTCACCCTGGGATTCCTCCTACAATGAGCAGTTCTTC. Based on the CDR3 plus reference TRBV18 and TRBJ2-1, the full variable domain is NAGVMQNPRHLVRRRGQEARLRCSPMKGHSHVYWYRQLPEEGLKFMVYLQKENIIDESGMPKERFSAEFPKEGPSILRIQQVVRGDSAAYFCASSPWDSSYNEQFFGPGTRLTVL.

The table lists this clone with a few counts. The chain has TRBV5-1 and TRBJ2-1, with D unclear. V gave up 0 bases and J gave up 5 bases, with 6 bases separating them. The CDR3 is made up of 13 amino acids. The germline V gene encodes CDR1 SGHRS and CDR2 YFSETQ. CDR3 nucleotide sequence: TGCGCCAGCAGCTTGGGCCTAAACAATGAGCAGTTCTTC. Its protein is CASSLGLNNEQFF.

This clone occurred a few times. In DNA form, the CDR3 reads TGCGCCAGCAGCGGGGTAGGTTCGGATTTGGAACTGTTTTTT. This translates into CASSGVGSDLELFF. The chain links TRBV5-1 to TRBJ1-4, with D hard to call. The V end was cut by 4 bases, the J end by 12 bases, with 19 bases between. The CDR3 covers 14 residues. Germline V gene data show CDR1 as SGHRS and CDR2 as YFSETQ.